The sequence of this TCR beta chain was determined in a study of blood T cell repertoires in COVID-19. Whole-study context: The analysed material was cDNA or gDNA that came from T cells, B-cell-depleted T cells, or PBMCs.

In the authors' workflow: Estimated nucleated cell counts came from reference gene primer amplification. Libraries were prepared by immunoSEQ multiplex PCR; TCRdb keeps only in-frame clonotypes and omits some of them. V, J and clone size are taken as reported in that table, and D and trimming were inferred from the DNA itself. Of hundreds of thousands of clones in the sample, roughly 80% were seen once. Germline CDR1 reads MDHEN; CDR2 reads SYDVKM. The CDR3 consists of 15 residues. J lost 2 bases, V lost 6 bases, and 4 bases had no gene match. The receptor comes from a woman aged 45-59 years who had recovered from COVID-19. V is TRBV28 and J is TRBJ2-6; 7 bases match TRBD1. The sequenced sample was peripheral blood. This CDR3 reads CASSQDRAGANVLTF. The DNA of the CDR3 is TGTGCCAGCAGCCAAGACAGGGCTGGGGCCAACGTCCTGACTTTC.